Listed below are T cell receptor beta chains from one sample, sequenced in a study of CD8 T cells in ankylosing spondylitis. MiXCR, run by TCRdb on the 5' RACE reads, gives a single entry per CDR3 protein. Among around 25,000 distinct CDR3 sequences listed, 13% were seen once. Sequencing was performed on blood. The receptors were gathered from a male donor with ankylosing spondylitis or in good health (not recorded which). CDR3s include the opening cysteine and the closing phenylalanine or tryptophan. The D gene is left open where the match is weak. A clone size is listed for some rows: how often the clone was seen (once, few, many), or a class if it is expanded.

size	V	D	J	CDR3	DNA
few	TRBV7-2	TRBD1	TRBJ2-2	CATHGTANTGELFF	TGTGCCACCCACGGGACAGCGAACACCGGGGAGCTGTTTTTT
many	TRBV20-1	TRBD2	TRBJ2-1	CSAHLSGRAYNEQFF	TGCAGTGCCCACCTTAGCGGGAGGGCCTACAATGAGCAGTTCTTC
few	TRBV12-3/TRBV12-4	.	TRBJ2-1	CASFHRVNEQFF	TGTGCCAGCTTCCATCGGGTGAATGAGCAGTTCTTC
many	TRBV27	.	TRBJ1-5	CASRFGGTLSNQPQHF	TGTGCCAGCCGATTCGGAGGGACACTAAGCAATCAGCCCCAGCATTTT
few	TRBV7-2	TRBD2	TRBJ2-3	CASSYSGVSTDTQYF	TGTGCCAGCAGCTATAGCGGGGTTAGCACAGATACGCAGTATTTT
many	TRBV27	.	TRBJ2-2	CASSMISSYAGELFF	TGTGCCAGCAGCATGATCTCTAGCTATGCCGGGGAGCTGTTTTTT
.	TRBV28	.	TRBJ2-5	CASSLPQGSQETQYF	TGTGCCAGCAGTTTACCACAGGGTTCCCAAGAGACCCAGTACTTC
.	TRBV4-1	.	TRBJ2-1	CASSQSFISYNEQFF	TGCGCCAGCAGCCAATCGTTTATCTCCTACAATGAGCAGTTCTTC
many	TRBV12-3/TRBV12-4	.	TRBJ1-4	CASSSTGREKLFF	TGTGCCAGCAGTTCGACAGGAAGGGAAAAACTGTTTTTT
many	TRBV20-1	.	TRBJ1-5	CSARDGGASNQPQHF	TGCAGTGCTAGAGATGGGGGTGCGAGCAATCAGCCCCAGCATTTT
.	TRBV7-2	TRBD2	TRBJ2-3	CASSLASGGLTDTQYF	TGTGCCAGCAGCTTAGCTAGCGGGGGCCTCACAGATACGCAGTATTTT
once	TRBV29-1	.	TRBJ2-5	CSGGRGQETQYF	TGCAGCGGTGGGCGCGGACAAGAGACCCAGTACTTC
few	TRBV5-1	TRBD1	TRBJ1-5	CASSPGQGRGNQPQHF	TGCGCCAGCAGCCCGGGACAGGGACGGGGCAATCAGCCCCAGCATTTT
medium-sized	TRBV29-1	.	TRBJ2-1	CSVGADNEQFF	TGCAGCGTGGGGGCAGACAATGAGCAGTTCTTC
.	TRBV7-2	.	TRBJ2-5	CASSLAKTQYF	TGTGCCAGCAGCTTAGCCAAGACCCAGTACTTC
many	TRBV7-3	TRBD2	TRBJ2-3	CASSLTASGAADTQYF	TGTGCCAGCAGCTTAACTGCTAGCGGGGCCGCAGATACGCAGTATTTT
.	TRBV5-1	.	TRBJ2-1	CASSPDGRGEQFF	TGCGCCAGCAGTCCGGATGGCAGGGGTGAGCAGTTCTTC